This entry is about one TCR beta chain. Its antigen is currently unknown. This entry belongs to a study of T cells in tumors after PD-1 blockade. Findings of the study overall: Some novel exhausted tumor clones appeared in pre-treatment blood, suggesting peripheral recruitment.

The CDR3 contains 13 residues. Germline V CDR1 and CDR2: GTSNPN, SVGIG (reference sequence). The V gene lost 2 bases and the J gene lost 6 bases, with 11 bases spanning the gap. Some clones are missing from TCRdb's copy, which holds only in-frame ones; the method was immunoSEQ multiplex PCR. Of tens of thousands of clones listed, over 75% are singletons. The receptor's source is a human donor with basal cell carcinoma. The V call is TRBV30, the J call TRBJ2-1; unclear D gene. Sequenced material: PBMCs, taken before anti-PD-1 treatment. DNA of the CDR3: TGTGCCTGGAGTATTAGAGAATCCAATGAGCAGTTCTTC. It specifies CAWSIRESNEQFF.